These 18 T cell receptor beta chains were sequenced from one sample in a study of shared clonotypes between healthy human individuals. Measured with immunoSEQ multiplex PCR; TCRdb has only the in-frame clones, and not every one. Of some 2,100,000 clones listed, under 97% are singletons. The material sequenced was naive CD4+ T cells sorted from blood. Described subset: CD45RA+ positively selected. Receptors were obtained from a man between 18 and 29 years old in good health.

This chain joins TRBV27 and TRBJ2-7; 10 bases align to TRBD1. Germline CDR1 MNHEY, CDR2 SMNVEV (reference sequence). The trim removed 10 bases at V and 5 bases at J, leaving 5 bases unmatched. This CDR3 region has 12 residues. The CDR3 is CATGTGVNEQYF. The CDR3 coding sequence is TGTGCCACTGGGACAGGGGTAAACGAGCAGTACTTC.

V is TRBV5-1 and J is TRBJ1-1; D is ambiguous. The germline gives CDR1 SGHRS, CDR2 YFSETQ. The CDR3 spans 16 residues. The ends were cut back, 2 bases at V and 0 bases at J, with 14 bases in the middle. Here the CDR3 DNA reads TGCGCCAGCAGCTTAGGAGTAGGGCTGATGAACACTGAAGCTTTCTTT. Amino acids: CASSLGVGLMNTEAFF.

V gene TRBV7-2 combines with J gene TRBJ2-1; TRBD1 might be the D (5 bases). The CDR3 extends over 16 amino acids. Trimming took off 0 bases at V and 7 bases at J, with 16 bases between the two ends. Germline V lookup: CDR1 SGHTA, CDR2 FQGNSA. CDR3 region: CASSLAHRWGRNEQFF. CDR3 in DNA: TGTGCCAGCAGCTTAGCCCACAGGTGGGGTCGAAATGAGCAGTTCTTC.

This chain uses TRBV18 with TRBJ2-5, with unresolved D. Germline V gives CDR1 KGHSH, CDR2 LQKENI. CDR3 length: 13 residues. V was trimmed by 0 bases and J by 10 bases, leaving 12 bases between them. CDR3: CASSPPYREDQYF. The DNA of the CDR3 is TGTGCCAGCTCACCACCCTACCGCGAAGACCAGTACTTC. Combining the CDR3 with reference TRBV18 and TRBJ2-5 gives the whole variable domain NAGVMQNPRHLVRRRGQEARLRCSPMKGHSHVYWYRQLPEEGLKFMVYLQKENIIDESGMPKERFSAEFPKEGPSILRIQQVVRGDSAAYFCASSPPYREDQYFGPGTRLLVL.

The chain has TRBV19 and TRBJ2-4, with a weak D call TRBD1 (5 bases). The CDR3 length is 15 residues. Trimming took off 3 bases at V and 1 base at J, with 10 bases between the two ends. Germline CDR1 and CDR2: LNHDA and SQIVND (reference sequence). This CDR3 reads CASSILGPAKNIQYF. CDR3 nucleotide sequence: TGTGCCAGTAGTATCTTGGGGCCCGCCAAAAACATTCAGTACTTC.

The gene calls are TRBV30 and TRBJ1-6; D might be TRBD1 (6 bases). V was clipped by 7 bases and J by 7 bases, with 11 bases between them. CDR1 and CDR2 from the germline V gene are GTSNPN and SVGIG (reference sequence). The CDR3 runs to 12 residues. The CDR3 nucleotides read TGTGCCTCAGGACAGAAAAATTCACCCCTCCACTTT. Translated, it gives CASGQKNSPLHF.

For the CDR3, the DNA is TGTGCCAGCTCACCAGTCTTAGGCACCGGGGAGCTGTTTTTT. Encoded protein: CASSPVLGTGELFF. This chain connects TRBV18 to TRBJ2-2; no clear D. CDR1 and CDR2 (germline): KGHSH, LQKENI. This CDR3 has 14 residues. Trimming stripped 2 bases from V and 4 bases from J, with 8 bases between.

The rearrangement joins TRBV7-9 to TRBJ1-2; D remains ambiguous. Trimming removed 5 bases at V and 6 bases at J, with 13 bases between. Germline CDR1 SEHNR, CDR2 FQNEAQ (reference sequence). The CDR3 spans 13 residues. The CDR3 DNA sequence: TGTGCCAGCAGCCTACTTTTGGGAGATGGCTACACCTTC. It yields the protein CASSLLLGDGYTF. Based on the CDR3 plus reference TRBV7-9 and TRBJ1-2, the full variable domain is DTGVSQNPRHKITKRGQNVTFRCDPISEHNRLYWYRQTLGQGPEFLTYFQNEAQLEKSRLLSDRFSAERPKGSFSTLEIQRTEQGDSAMYLCASSLLLGDGYTFGSGTRLTVV.

The rearrangement joins TRBV7-2 to TRBJ2-1; D possibly corresponds to TRBD2 (6 bases). Germline V gene lookup returns CDR1 SGHTA and CDR2 FQGNSA. The CDR3 consists of 15 residues. V was shortened by 3 bases and J by 7 bases, with 16 bases between the two germline ends. The CDR3 nucleotides read TGTGCCAGCAGCTTCACCGGGACTTCGGGGAATGAGCAGTTCTTC. The encoded protein is CASSFTGTSGNEQFF.

The chain combines TRBV5-1 with TRBJ2-3; tentatively, D is TRBD1 (6 bases). Between the trimmed V and J ends, which lost 4 bases and 3 bases, there was a span of 15 bases. CDR1 is SGHRS and CDR2 is YFSETQ in the germline V gene. CDR3 length: 15 amino acids. The CDR3 DNA sequence: TGCGCCAGCAGCGCCTCAGGGGCTTGGACAGATACGCAGTATTTT. Protein: CASSASGAWTDTQYF.

The chain combines TRBV7-2 with TRBJ1-4, with D unresolved. With 1 base removed from V and 0 bases from J, the gap between germline ends came to 3 bases. Germline-derived CDR1 and CDR2 are SGHTA and FQGNSA. The CDR3 is made up of 14 amino acids. The CDR3 DNA reads TGTGCCAGCAGCTTAGTTTCAACTAATGAAAAACTGTTTTTT. Its protein is CASSLVSTNEKLFF.

The chain combines TRBV7-9 with TRBJ1-1; 7 bases line up with TRBD1. The CDR3 has 14 amino acids. Trimming removed 5 bases from V and 0 bases from J; junction bases left unmatched: 3. The germline gives CDR1 SEHNR, CDR2 FQNEAQ (reference sequence). The CDR3 DNA follows: TGTGCCAGCAGCCAGGGACAGTTGAACACTGAAGCTTTCTTT. This translates into CASSQGQLNTEAFF.

This chain links TRBV2 with TRBJ2-2, with 9 bases identical to TRBD1. J lost 8 bases, V lost 3 bases, and 10 bases had no gene match. This CDR3 has 16 amino acids. Germline lookup yields CDR1 SNHLY and CDR2 FYNNEI. The CDR3 region has the DNA TGTGCCAGCAGTGACCCGGGACAGGGCCTGGTTGGGGAGCTGTTTTTT. Amino acids: CASSDPGQGLVGELFF.

The chain combines TRBV28 with TRBJ1-5, with TRBD1 as a possible D gene (5 bases). CDR3 length: 13 residues. The V end was cut by 4 bases, the J end by 6 bases, with 10 bases between. Germline CDR1 MDHEN, CDR2 SYDVKM. The chain's CDR3 is CASSSVGGQPQHF. In nucleotides, the CDR3 is TGTGCCAGCAGTTCAGTGGGGGGTCAGCCCCAGCATTTT.

The gene calls are TRBV7-2 and TRBJ1-1, with 9 nucleotides matching TRBD1. Germline V gives CDR1 SGHTA, CDR2 FQGNSA. The CDR3 is 17 residues long. J gave up 1 base and V 2 bases, and 8 bases lay outside the gene matches. In nucleotides, the CDR3 is TGTGCCAGCAGCTTACTCCAGCCGGGACAGGGGAACACTGAAGCTTTCTTT. The encoded protein is CASSLLQPGQGNTEAFF.

In this sample, this clone turned up once. The V and J genes are TRBV2 and TRBJ2-1, with TRBD2 matching over 9 bases. Trimming cost V 8 bases and J 1 base; bases outside gene matches: 6. The CDR3 runs to 15 residues. Germline CDR1 and CDR2: SNHLY and FYNNEI. This CDR3 reads CASERGARSYNEQFF. The CDR3 DNA reads TGTGCCAGCGAGCGGGGGGCCCGTTCCTACAATGAGCAGTTCTTC. The full variable domain, rest sourced from reference TRBV2 and TRBJ2-1, is EPEVTQTPSHQVTQMGQEVILRCVPISNHLYFYWYRQILGQKVEFLVSFYNNEISEKSEIFDDQFSVERPDGSNFTLKIRSTKLEDSAMYFCASERGARSYNEQFFGPGTRLTVL.

The count of this clone is one. The chain employs TRBV5-1 and TRBJ1-2; no clear D. The CDR3 has 14 residues. Germline loops: CDR1 SGHRS, CDR2 YFSETQ. The V end lost 3 bases, the J end lost 1 base, and 10 bases lay between the germline ends. This CDR3 reads CASSWSPDNYGYTF. The CDR3 DNA reads TGCGCCAGCAGCTGGTCCCCAGATAACTATGGCTACACCTTC.

V is TRBV30 and J is TRBJ2-3; 9 nucleotides match TRBD1. The length of the CDR3 is 12 residues. CDR1 is GTSNPN and CDR2 is SVGIG in the germline V gene (reference sequence). V was pared by 7 bases and J by 6 bases, with 5 bases of the junction left unmatched. For the CDR3, the DNA is TGTGCCTCCGGGACAGGGAAGGATACGCAGTATTTT. This sequence encodes CASGTGKDTQYF.